These 20 T cell receptor beta chains originate from one sample sequenced in a study of CD8+ T cells in alopecia areata. Stated treatment: oral pan-JAK inhibitor, 5-10 mg twice daily. The sequencing template was cDNA reverse transcribed from extracted RNA. Assay: immunoSEQ multiplex PCR; the TCRdb copy retains only in-frame clones and omits some. In the table there are around 300,000 clones, 60% of which are singletons. Sample: CD4+ T cells sorted from blood, taken around week 54, from a patient treated with tofacitinib. The receptors derive from a human donor with alopecia areata.

V and J are TRBV18 and TRBJ1-5; 8 nucleotides align to TRBD1. This CDR3 region has 14 residues. CDR1 is KGHSH, CDR2 LQKENI, per germline. Unmatched junction bases numbered 4, after V lost 3 bases and J lost 6 bases. The CDR3 is CASSPDRGVQPQHF. Here the CDR3 DNA reads TGTGCCAGCTCACCCGACAGGGGAGTTCAGCCCCAGCATTTT.

The chain uses TRBV18 and TRBJ1-5; weak D call: TRBD1 (5 bases). The germline gives CDR1 KGHSH, CDR2 LQKENI. The germline V and J ends were trimmed by 6 bases and 2 bases, with 14 bases remaining between them. The CDR3 consists of 15 residues. CDR3 in amino acids: CASSPGEHGNQPQHF. The CDR3 bases are TGTGCCAGCTCCCCGGGGGAACATGGCAATCAGCCCCAGCATTTT. The full variable domain, its missing parts supplied by reference TRBV18 and TRBJ1-5, is NAGVMQNPRHLVRRRGQEARLRCSPMKGHSHVYWYRQLPEEGLKFMVYLQKENIIDESGMPKERFSAEFPKEGPSILRIQQVVRGDSAAYFCASSPGEHGNQPQHFGDGTRLSIL.

Worth noting for this clone: At the DNA level, this CDR3 is encoded by other sequences in the same sample as well. The chain joins TRBV29-1 to TRBJ1-2; D possibly corresponds to TRBD1 (6 bases). Trimming took off 6 bases at V and 2 bases at J, with 10 bases between the two ends. Germline values: CDR1 SQVTM, CDR2 ANQGSEA. CDR3 length: 12 residues. The DNA for the CDR3 is TGCAGCGTGACGACAGGAAACTATGGCTACACCTTC. Its translation: CSVTTGNYGYTF. The full variable domain, with the rest looked up from reference TRBV29-1 and TRBJ1-2, is SAVISQKPSRDICQRGTSLTIQCQVDSQVTMMFWYRQQPGQSLTLIATANQGSEATYESGFVIDKFPISRPNLTFSTLTVSNMSPEDSSIYLCSVTTGNYGYTFGSGTRLTVV.

With respect to this clone: The sample carries other DNA sequences with the same CDR3. V gene TRBV29-1 combines with J gene TRBJ2-7; no definite D call. The CDR3 has 10 residues. In germline, CDR1 is SQVTM, CDR2 ANQGSEA. V was cut by 4 bases and J by 3 bases, with 4 bases left in between. The CDR3 protein is CSVGGYEQYF. The CDR3 DNA reads TGCAGCGTTGGAGGCTACGAGCAGTACTTC.

This chain uses TRBV5-1 with TRBJ2-7; 8 bases map to TRBD1. The CDR3 extends over 15 amino acids. The V gene's germline CDR1 is SGHRS and CDR2 YFSETQ. V trimming: 4 bases; J trimming: 2 bases; junction bases outside the gene matches: 8. The CDR3 here is CASSPGTGITYEQYF. The CDR3, as DNA: TGCGCCAGCAGCCCGGGGACAGGCATTACCTACGAGCAGTACTTC.

This clone was counted only a few times. The chain recombines TRBV28 with TRBJ2-1, with TRBD2 identical over 8 bases. CDR1 is MDHEN and CDR2 is SYDVKM in the germline V gene. This CDR3 is built from 14 residues. V was clipped by 5 bases and J by 3 bases; unmatched bases: 3. CDR3 nucleotides: TGTGCCAGCAGTCTGGGACTAGTCTACAATGAGCAGTTCTTC. Translated, it gives CASSLGLVYNEQFF.

This clone was seen a single time. The chain combines TRBV4-1 with TRBJ2-3, with D possibly matching TRBD1 (5 bases). Germline-derived CDR1 and CDR2 are MGHRA and YSYEKL. The CDR3 loop spans 16 amino acids. V lost 0 bases, J lost 0 bases, and 10 bases lay in between. CDR3 sequence: CASSQEGVASTDTQYF. In DNA, the CDR3 is TGCGCCAGCAGCCAAGAAGGGGTGGCCAGCACAGATACGCAGTATTTT.

This clone occurred once. This rearrangement joins TRBV29-1 to TRBJ2-3, with D tentatively TRBD1 or TRBD2 (6 bases each). Trimming stripped 6 bases from V and 6 bases from J, with 16 bases between. From germline, CDR1 is SQVTM and CDR2 ANQGSEA. This CDR3 is 13 amino acids long. CDR3 residues: CSVGGLHMDTQYF. The DNA for the CDR3 is TGCAGCGTCGGGGGCCTACATATGGATACGCAGTATTTT.

There are a few counts of this clone. The J gene is TRBJ2-7, the V gene TRBV19; D tentatively fits TRBD1 or TRBD2 (5 bases each). Germline CDR1 reads LNHDA; CDR2 reads SQIVND (reference sequence). V was shortened by 3 bases and J by 4 bases, with 16 bases between the two germline ends. The CDR3 loop spans 15 amino acids. CDR3 DNA sequence: TGTGCCAGTAGTATGGGGACGGGACCGGGATACGAGCAGTACTTC. This encodes CASSMGTGPGYEQYF.

The table lists this clone with a count of one. The genes are TRBV30 and TRBJ1-4; 10 bases agree with TRBD1. CDR1 and CDR2 (germline): GTSNPN, SVGIG (reference sequence). The V gene end was trimmed by 5 bases and the J gene end by 10 bases; junction bases not matched to a gene: 10. The CDR3 is made up of 14 amino acids. The CDR3 region is CAWGSGQGTGKLFF. Written as DNA, the CDR3 is TGTGCCTGGGGTTCGGGACAGGGGACGGGAAAACTGTTTTTT.

The V and J genes are TRBV30 and TRBJ2-7; 7 positions match TRBD1. The V gene's germline CDR1 is GTSNPN and CDR2 SVGIG (reference sequence). Losses at the gene ends were 5 bases for V and 1 base for J; bases not matched to a gene: 2. The length of the CDR3 is 12 residues. CDR3 coding DNA: TGTGCCTGGGTACAGGGGTCCTACGAGCAGTACTTC. The encoded protein is CAWVQGSYEQYF.

The V gene is TRBV30, the J gene TRBJ1-5; D is uncertain. The V end was cut by 2 bases, the J end by 0 bases, with 8 bases between. The CDR3 spans 14 residues. Looked up from germline, CDR1 is GTSNPN and CDR2 is SVGIG (reference sequence). CDR3 DNA sequence: TGTGCCTGGAGTTCAGGCAGTAGCAATCAGCCCCAGCATTTT. It yields the protein CAWSSGSSNQPQHF.

The CDR3 loop reads CATSGGRTYEQYF. As DNA, the CDR3 is TGTGCCACCAGCGGGGGACGGACCTACGAGCAGTACTTC. The J gene is TRBJ2-7, the V gene TRBV15; D tentatively fits TRBD1 or TRBD2 (5 bases each). V lost 5 bases and J 2 bases, leaving 10 bases between the germline ends. Germline CDR1 LNHNV, CDR2 YYDKDF (reference sequence). The CDR3 is 13 amino acids.

The V gene is TRBV4-3, the J gene TRBJ2-4; D unresolved. This CDR3 region has 13 residues. V lost 3 bases and J lost 8, with 11 bases in between. Germline loops: CDR1 LGHNA, CDR2 YSLEER. The CDR3 region is CASSHERTDIQYF. CDR3 nucleotides: TGCGCCAGCAGCCATGAACGCACGGACATTCAGTACTTC.

This clone has more than one count but fewer than ten. The chain combines TRBV5-1 with TRBJ1-1; D is unclear. CDR1 is SGHRS and CDR2 is YFSETQ in the germline V gene. The germline V and J ends were trimmed by 6 bases and 3 bases, with 9 bases remaining between them. The CDR3 loop spans 12 amino acids. CDR3 residues: CASNIGDTEAFF. As DNA, the CDR3 is TGCGCCAGCAACATTGGGGACACTGAAGCTTTCTTT. The full variable domain, with the rest looked up from reference TRBV5-1 and TRBJ1-1, is KAGVTQTPRYLIKTRGQQVTLSCSPISGHRSVSWYQQTPGQGLQFLFEYFSETQRNKGNFPGRFSGRQFSNSRSEMNVSTLELGDSALYLCASNIGDTEAFFGQGTRLTVV.

This clone has only a few counts. This chain connects TRBV2 to TRBJ2-5; unclear D gene. The germline V and J ends were trimmed by 3 bases and 5 bases, with 13 bases remaining between them. The CDR3 has 14 amino acids. CDR1 is SNHLY and CDR2 is FYNNEI in the germline V gene. The CDR3 sequence is CASSDRTLYETQYF. The CDR3 DNA reads as TGTGCCAGCAGTGACCGCACTCTGTATGAGACCCAGTACTTC.

This clone came up once. The genes are TRBV9 and TRBJ2-7; D possibly corresponds to TRBD2 (7 bases). The CDR3 contains 14 residues. The germline gives CDR1 SGDLS, CDR2 YYNGEE. V shed 3 bases and J shed 6 bases, with 16 bases lying between them. The CDR3 DNA follows: TGTGCCAGCAGCGCTACAGGGTCGGGAGGCGAGCAGTACTTC. Its protein is CASSATGSGGEQYF.

The chain is built from TRBV5-1 and TRBJ1-2, with D possibly being TRBD1 (5 bases). Trimming took off 0 bases at V and 4 bases at J, with 13 bases between the two ends. CDR3 length equals 15 residues. From germline, CDR1 is SGHRS and CDR2 YFSETQ. CDR3 nucleotide sequence: TGCGCCAGCAGCTTGGAAAAGGGGCCGACCTATGGCTACACCTTC. This encodes CASSLEKGPTYGYTF.

This clone appeared a few times. V is TRBV18 and J is TRBJ1-1; TRBD1 agrees at 7 bases. The V and J ends lost 8 bases and 5 bases, in that order; junction bases with no gene match: 11. From germline, CDR1 is KGHSH and CDR2 LQKENI. This CDR3 has 14 amino acids. The CDR3 nucleotides read TGTGCCAGCACACAACAGGGGATTGCGACTGAAGCTTTCTTT. Its protein product is CASTQQGIATEAFF.

The chain links TRBV7-2 to TRBJ1-5, with D possibly matching TRBD1 (5 bases). There are 16 residues in the CDR3. Germline lookup yields CDR1 SGHTA and CDR2 FQGNSA. Deletions cut 3 bases from V and 0 bases from J, with 12 bases between. CDR3 sequence: CASSLAGGGSNQPQHF. CDR3 DNA sequence: TGTGCCAGCAGCTTGGCTGGGGGAGGTAGCAATCAGCCCCAGCATTTT.